This record looks at one T cell receptor (beta chain) sequence and its context. Generated by immunoSEQ multiplex PCR, the TCRdb table keeps only in-frame clones and is missing some. The sample holds about 81,000 clones, 81% seen once. This record comes from a study of technical replicates of blood from several donors. The CDR3 covers 15 residues. The germline V and J ends were trimmed by 0 bases and 0 bases, with 11 bases remaining between them. Germline V gene sequence: CDR1 SQVTM, CDR2 ANQGSEA. Sequenced: PBMCs. This TCR derives from a human donor in good health. Some clones in this sample may be carry-over from other donors' samples. The J gene is TRBJ1-1, the V gene TRBV29-1, with D perhaps matching TRBD1 (5 bases). CDR3 region: CSVEDGGPMNTEAFF. The DNA for the CDR3 is TGCAGCGTTGAAGACGGGGGACCTATGAACACTGAAGCTTTCTTT. Supplemented by reference TRBV29-1 and TRBJ1-1, the full variable domain reads SAVISQKPSRDICQRGTSLTIQCQVDSQVTMMFWYRQQPGQSLTLIATANQGSEATYESGFVIDKFPISRPNLTFSTLTVSNMSPEDSSIYLCSVEDGGPMNTEAFFGQGTRLTVV.